This is a list of T cell receptor beta chains from one sample in a study of blood T cell repertoires in COVID-19. Method: immunoSEQ multiplex PCR; TCRdb's copy keeps in-frame clones and lacks some. Among some 35,000 clones listed, 80% were seen once. Material for sequencing was peripheral blood. These receptors were obtained from a man at least 80 years old with acute or convalescent COVID-19. Each CDR3 is given with its conserved first and last residue. The D gene is left open where the match is weak. Size tells how often a clone was seen (once, few, many) or the class of an expanded clone, and some rows leave it out.

D: .; J: TRBJ2-2; size: .; V: TRBV12-3/TRBV12-4; DNA: TGTGCCAGCGGGGCGTCGAACACCGGGGAGCTGTTTTTT; CDR3: CASGASNTGELFF
D: .; J: TRBJ1-6; size: .; V: TRBV5-1; DNA: TGCGCCAGCAGCTTGGTGTCGAATTCACCCCTCCACTTT; CDR3: CASSLVSNSPLHF
D: TRBD2; J: TRBJ2-2; size: once; V: TRBV3-1/TRBV3-2; DNA: TGTGCCAGCAGCGACCGACTAGCTTCGGGCGGGGAGCTGTTTTTT; CDR3: CASSDRLASGGELFF
D: .; J: TRBJ1-5; size: .; V: TRBV2; DNA: TGTGCCAGCAGTGAACGGCACGGGAGCAATCAGCCCCAGCATTTT; CDR3: CASSERHGSNQPQHF
D: .; J: TRBJ2-3; size: .; V: TRBV23-1; DNA: TGCGCCAGCAGTTACACAGATACGCAGTATTTT; CDR3: CASSYTDTQYF
D: .; J: TRBJ1-3; size: few; V: TRBV4-1; DNA: TGCGCCAGCAGCCAGTCAGAAACTACTGGAAACACCATATATTTT; CDR3: CASSQSETTGNTIYF
D: .; J: TRBJ2-3; size: .; V: TRBV5-4; DNA: TGTGCCAGCAGCCTGAATGCGGGGGCAGGAGATACGCAGTATTTT; CDR3: CASSLNAGAGDTQYF
D: TRBD2; J: TRBJ2-7; size: .; V: TRBV6-2/TRBV6-3; DNA: TGTGCCAGCAGTTACTCGGGACTAGCGGGAGCCCTGAGCTCCTACGAGCAGTACTTC; CDR3: CASSYSGLAGALSSYEQYF
D: .; J: TRBJ2-2; size: .; V: TRBV11-3; DNA: TGTGCCAGCAGCTTAGATCCAAACACCGGGGAGCTGTTTTTT; CDR3: CASSLDPNTGELFF
D: .; J: TRBJ2-7; size: .; V: TRBV5-1; DNA: TGCGCCAGCAGCTTGGCGGCGGGGGAGCAGTACTTC; CDR3: CASSLAAGEQYF
D: TRBD1; J: TRBJ2-7; size: .; V: TRBV6-6; DNA: TGTGCCAGCAAAGGGACAGGGACGTCCTACGAGCAGTACTTC; CDR3: CASKGTGTSYEQYF
D: TRBD2; J: TRBJ2-3; size: .; V: TRBV18; DNA: TGTGCCAGCTCACCAAGTTTGCGGGAGGGCGCAGATACGCAGTATTTT; CDR3: CASSPSLREGADTQYF
D: .; J: TRBJ1-1; size: few; V: TRBV27; DNA: TGTGCCAGCAGGCAGGGATTCTGGCCCACTGAAGCTTTCTTT; CDR3: CASRQGFWPTEAFF
D: .; J: TRBJ1-2; size: .; V: TRBV5-1; DNA: TGCGCCAGCAGCTTACAGGGAGCCGGCTACACCTTC; CDR3: CASSLQGAGYTF
D: TRBD2; J: TRBJ2-3; size: .; V: TRBV30; DNA: TGTGCCTGGAGTTCCGGGACTAGCGGGAGGGAACTCACAGATACGCAGTATTTT; CDR3: CAWSSGTSGRELTDTQYF
D: TRBD1; J: TRBJ1-3; size: .; V: TRBV19; DNA: TGTGCCAGTAGTACAAACGGAGCCGGGACAGACTCTGGAAACACCATATATTTT; CDR3: CASSTNGAGTDSGNTIYF
D: TRBD2; J: TRBJ2-1; size: .; V: TRBV18; DNA: TGTGCCAGCTCACCTGAACGACTAGCGGGAGCTGGGGATGAGCAGTTCTTC; CDR3: CASSPERLAGAGDEQFF